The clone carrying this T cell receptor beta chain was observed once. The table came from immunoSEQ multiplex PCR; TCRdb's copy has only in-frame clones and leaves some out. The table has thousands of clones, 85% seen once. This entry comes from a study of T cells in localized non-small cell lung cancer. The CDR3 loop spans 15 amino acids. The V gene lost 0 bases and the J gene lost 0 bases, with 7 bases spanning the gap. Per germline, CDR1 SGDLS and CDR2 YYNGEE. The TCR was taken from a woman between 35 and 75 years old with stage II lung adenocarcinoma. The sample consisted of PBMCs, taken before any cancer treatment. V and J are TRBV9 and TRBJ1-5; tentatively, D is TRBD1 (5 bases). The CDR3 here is CASSVGDSSNQPQHF. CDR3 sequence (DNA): TGTGCCAGCAGCGTAGGAGACAGTAGCAATCAGCCCCAGCATTTT.